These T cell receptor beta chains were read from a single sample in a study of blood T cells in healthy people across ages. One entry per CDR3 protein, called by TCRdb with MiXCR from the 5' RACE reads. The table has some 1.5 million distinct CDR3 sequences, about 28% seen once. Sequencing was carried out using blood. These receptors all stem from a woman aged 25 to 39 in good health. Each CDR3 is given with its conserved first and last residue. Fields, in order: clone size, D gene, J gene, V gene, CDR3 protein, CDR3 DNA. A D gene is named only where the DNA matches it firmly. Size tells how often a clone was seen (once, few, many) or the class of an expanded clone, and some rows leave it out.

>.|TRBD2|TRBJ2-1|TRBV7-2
CASSLFGIAGGVYNEQFF
TGTGCCAGCAGCTTATTCGGGATTGCGGGGGGGGTCTACAATGAGCAGTTCTTC
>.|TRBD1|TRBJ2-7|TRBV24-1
CATSDFSGTGGLLSSYEQYF
TGTGCCACCAGTGACTTCTCCGGGACAGGGGGCCTCCTGAGCTCCTACGAGCAGTACTTC
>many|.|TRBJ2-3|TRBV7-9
CASSLVPTDTQYF
TGTGCCAGCAGCTTGGTTCCAACAGATACGCAGTATTTT
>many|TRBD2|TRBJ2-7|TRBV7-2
CASSLAGLARDEQYF
TGTGCCAGCAGCTTAGCGGGACTAGCACGCGACGAGCAGTACTTC
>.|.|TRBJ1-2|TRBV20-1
CSARVELNYGYTF
TGCAGTGCTAGGGTCGAATTGAACTATGGCTACACCTTC
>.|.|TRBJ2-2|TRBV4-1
CASSQAVEAFTGELFF
TGCGCCAGCAGCCAAGCGGTCGAGGCGTTCACCGGGGAGCTGTTTTTT
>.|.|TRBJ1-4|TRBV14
CASSQGYREKLFF
TGTGCCAGCAGCCAAGGTTACCGTGAAAAACTGTTTTTT
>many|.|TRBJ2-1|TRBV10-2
CASSESRGDGGEQFF
TGCGCCAGCAGTGAGTCTCGGGGAGATGGGGGTGAGCAGTTCTTC
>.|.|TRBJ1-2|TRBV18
CASSPERGNYGYTF
TGTGCCAGCTCACCGGAAAGGGGAAACTATGGCTACACCTTC
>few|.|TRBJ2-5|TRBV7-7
CASSPESAQETQYF
TGTGCCAGCAGCCCCGAGTCAGCCCAAGAGACCCAGTACTTC
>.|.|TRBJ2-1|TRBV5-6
CASSQLGQVTHNEQFF
TGTGCCAGCAGCCAACTGGGGCAGGTGACACACAATGAGCAGTTCTTC
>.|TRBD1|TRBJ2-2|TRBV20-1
CSATTGVGGELFF
TGCAGTGCAACTACAGGGGTTGGCGGGGAGCTGTTTTTT
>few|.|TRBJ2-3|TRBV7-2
CASSPWGLTDTQYF
TGTGCCAGCAGCCCTTGGGGACTCACAGATACGCAGTATTTT
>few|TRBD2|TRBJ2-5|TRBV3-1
CASSPRTSLQETQYF
TGTGCCAGCAGCCCTAGGACTAGCCTGCAAGAGACCCAGTACTTC
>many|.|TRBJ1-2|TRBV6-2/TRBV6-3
CASSYSTTHYGYTF
TGTGCCAGCAGTTACTCGACGACTCACTATGGCTACACCTTC
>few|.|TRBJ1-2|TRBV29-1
CSVDPGNYGYTF
TGCAGCGTTGATCCGGGGAACTATGGCTACACCTTC
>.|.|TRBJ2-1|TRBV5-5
CASSSIQEQFF
TGTGCCAGCAGCTCCATTCAGGAGCAGTTCTTC
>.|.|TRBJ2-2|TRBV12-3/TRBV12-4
CASSPFAGAGGELFF
TGTGCCAGCAGTCCCTTTGCGGGGGCGGGCGGGGAGCTGTTTTTT
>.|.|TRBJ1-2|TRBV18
CASSPGLQGEGYTF
TGTGCCAGCTCACCGGGACTACAGGGTGAAGGCTACACCTTC
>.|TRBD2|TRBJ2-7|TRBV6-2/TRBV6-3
CASRHQRDGEQYF
TGTGCCAGCAGACACCAGCGGGATGGTGAGCAGTACTTC
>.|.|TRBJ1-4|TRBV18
CASSPDDDEKLFF
TGTGCCAGCTCACCAGACGATGATGAAAAACTGTTTTTT